Shown below are 10 T cell receptor beta chains from a single sample sequenced in a study of blood T cell repertoires in COVID-19. Here immunoSEQ multiplex PCR was the method, and the copy in TCRdb shows in-frame clones only, minus some. The repertoire holds roughly 330,000 clones, roughly 90% seen once, with roughly 6.5% in the top ten. Sequencing was carried out using peripheral blood. These receptors were collected from a man younger than 35 who had recovered from COVID-19.

V is TRBV14 and J is TRBJ1-2; a possible D gene is TRBD1 (5 bases). Trimming stripped 4 bases from V and 3 bases from J, with 9 bases between. CDR1 SGHDN and CDR2 FVKESK come from the germline V gene. The CDR3 extends over 13 amino acids. CDR3 sequence (DNA): TGTGCCAGCAGCCCAGGGCCGTACTATGGCTACACCTTC. It encodes CASSPGPYYGYTF.

The chain couples TRBV18 to TRBJ2-5; D is perhaps TRBD2 (5 bases). CDR3 length: 15 amino acids. Germline V gene lookup returns CDR1 KGHSH and CDR2 LQKENI. With 3 bases removed from V and 4 bases from J, the gap between germline ends came to 15 bases. Written as DNA, the CDR3 is TGTGCCAGCTCACCCCTGTCGGGGTCAGGAGAGACCCAGTACTTC. This encodes CASSPLSGSGETQYF.

The chain uses TRBV27 and TRBJ2-3, with D uncertain. The V and J ends lost 6 bases and 5 bases respectively, with 12 bases between them. The CDR3 covers 13 residues. The germline gives CDR1 MNHEY, CDR2 SMNVEV (reference sequence). Here the CDR3 reads CASSQDWRDTQYF. CDR3 sequence (DNA): TGTGCCAGCAGCCAAGACTGGCGAGATACGCAGTATTTT.

This clone appeared once. The V and J genes are TRBV6-6 and TRBJ2-2, with 7 bases aligning to TRBD1. V was clipped by 4 bases and J by 0 bases; unmatched bases: 2. The CDR3 runs to 15 residues. The germline CDR1 and CDR2 sequences are MNHNY and SVGAGI (reference sequence). CDR3 amino acids: CASSSGTANTGELFF. CDR3 bases: TGTGCCAGCAGTTCCGGGACAGCGAACACCGGGGAGCTGTTTTTT.

The rearrangement links TRBV9 to TRBJ1-2; D might be TRBD1 (6 bases). The germline V and J ends were trimmed by 2 bases and 0 bases, with 11 bases remaining between them. The CDR3 has 15 amino acids. CDR1 is SGDLS, CDR2 YYNGEE, per germline. CDR3 residues: CASSVRTEPNYGYTF. The CDR3 region has the DNA TGTGCCAGCAGCGTCAGGACAGAGCCTAACTATGGCTACACCTTC. Using reference TRBV9 and TRBJ1-2 for the parts outside the CDR3, the full variable domain is DSGVTQTPKHLITATGQRVTLRCSPRSGDLSVYWYQQSLDQGLQFLIQYYNGEERAKGNILERFSAQQFPDLHSELNLSSLELGDSALYFCASSVRTEPNYGYTFGSGTRLTVV.

This clone occurred a few times. This chain uses TRBV2 with TRBJ2-3; maybe TRBD2 (6 bases). Trimming cost V 5 bases and J 0 bases, with 12 bases left between them. Germline CDR1 reads SNHLY; CDR2 reads FYNNEI. There are 15 residues in the CDR3. The DNA for the CDR3 is TGTGCCAGCAGTACACTAGCTTCGAGCACAGATACGCAGTATTTT. The encoded protein is CASSTLASSTDTQYF.

This chain connects TRBV5-4 to TRBJ2-7; no firm D call. Trimming stripped 4 bases from V and 6 bases from J, with 14 bases between. Germline CDR1 reads SGHNT; CDR2 reads YYREEE (reference sequence). This CDR3 is built from 13 residues. The CDR3 here is CASSPDPVPEQYF. The CDR3 region has the DNA TGTGCCAGCAGCCCCGATCCGGTCCCCGAGCAGTACTTC. Variable domain in full (rest from reference TRBV5-4 and TRBJ2-7): ETGVTQSPTHLIKTRGQQVTLRCSSQSGHNTVSWYQQALGQGPQFIFQYYREEENGRGNFPPRFSGLQFPNYSSELNVNALELDDSALYLCASSPDPVPEQYFGPGTRLTVT.

This rearrangement joins TRBV19 to TRBJ1-1; 9 nucleotides line up with TRBD1. J lost 6 bases, V lost 5 bases, and 7 bases had no gene match. Germline-derived CDR1 and CDR2 are LNHDA and SQIVND (reference sequence). The CDR3 loop spans 14 amino acids. For the CDR3, the DNA is TGTGCCAGTAGTTTCGGACAGGGGTTCCCTGAAGCTTTCTTT. As protein: CASSFGQGFPEAFF.

The chain recombines TRBV7-6 with TRBJ2-7; unclear D gene. Trimming left V 2 bases short and J 3 bases short, with 8 bases between. The germline CDR1 and CDR2 sequences are SGHVS and FNYEAQ. This CDR3 comprises 13 residues. The CDR3 bases are TGTGCCAGCAGCTTAATACCTAGCTACGAGCAGTACTTC. This encodes CASSLIPSYEQYF.

The V call is TRBV7-9, the J call TRBJ2-7; the match to TRBD2 covers 9 bases. V lost 7 bases, J lost 0 bases, and 10 bases stayed unmatched. In germline, CDR1 is SEHNR, CDR2 FQNEAQ (reference sequence). The CDR3 is made up of 16 amino acids. The DNA for the CDR3 is TGTGCCAGCATCCACATAGCGGGGGACGGCTCCTACGAGCAGTACTTC. Amino acids: CASIHIAGDGSYEQYF. The variable domain in full, with the rest retrieved from reference TRBV7-9 and TRBJ2-7, is DTGVSQNPRHKITKRGQNVTFRCDPISEHNRLYWYRQTLGQGPEFLTYFQNEAQLEKSRLLSDRFSAERPKGSFSTLEIQRTEQGDSAMYLCASIHIAGDGSYEQYFGPGTRLTVT.